What follows are 20 T cell receptor beta chains derived from one specimen sequenced in a study of OX40 agonist ivuxolimab in advanced cancers. Only in-frame clones appear in the TCRdb table, and some are missing; sequencing was by immunoSEQ multiplex PCR. The table lists some 80,000 clones, about nine tenths of them singletons. This material consisted of CD4+ or CD8+ T cells sorted from blood, taken in a trial of the OX40 agonist ivuxolimab. These receptors all stem from an adult with an advanced solid tumor such as melanoma, head and neck, liver or kidney cancer.

In its sample, this clone was seen once. The V gene is TRBV7-9, the J gene TRBJ2-6, with 7 bases fitting TRBD2. CDR3 size: 17 residues. Per germline, CDR1 SEHNR and CDR2 FQNEAQ (reference sequence). Germline trimming cut 5 bases from V and 2 bases from J; bases unmatched to any gene: 9. Here the CDR3 DNA reads TGTGCCAGCAGCCCATGGGGGGGAGCAGCTGGGGCCAACGTCCTGACTTTC. Translated: CASSPWGGAAGANVLTF.

The chain uses TRBV6-1 and TRBJ1-5, with D maybe TRBD1 (5 bases). V was cut by 4 bases and J by 0 bases, with 13 bases left in between. The CDR3 runs 16 residues. Germline lookup yields CDR1 MNHNS and CDR2 SASEGT. CDR3 sequence reads: CASSVGAIGSNQPQHF. The DNA of the CDR3 is TGTGCCAGCAGTGTAGGGGCGATAGGTAGCAATCAGCCCCAGCATTTT.

The rearrangement links TRBV7-6 to TRBJ1-2, with 8 bases that match TRBD1. Trimming cost V 5 bases and J 3 bases; bases outside gene matches: 2. Germline CDR1 reads SGHVS; CDR2 reads FNYEAQ. The CDR3 has 13 amino acids. CDR3 bases: TGTGCCAGCAGCAAGGGACAGGACTATGGCTACACCTTC. Its translation is CASSKGQDYGYTF.

J is TRBJ1-5 and V is TRBV19, with D unclear. Germline CDR1 LNHDA, CDR2 SQIVND (reference sequence). Trimming removed 4 bases at V and 3 bases at J, with 22 bases between. The CDR3 runs to 18 residues. DNA of the CDR3: TGTGCCAGTAGTAGCCCGATACCTTTCCTGGGTTCCAATCAGCCCCAGCATTTT. Residues: CASSSPIPFLGSNQPQHF.

V is TRBV5-6 and J is TRBJ2-1; D unresolved. Trimming removed 4 bases at V and 2 bases at J, with 10 bases between. This CDR3 contains 14 residues. Germline CDR1 and CDR2: SGHDT and YYEEEE. CDR3 bases: TGTGCCAGCAGCATCAGAGTTACCTACAATGAGCAGTTCTTC. This translates into CASSIRVTYNEQFF.

The chain uses TRBV6-6 and TRBJ2-3, with TRBD2 matching over 8 bases. The CDR3 totals 14 residues. Germline-derived CDR1 and CDR2 are MNHNY and SVGAGI (reference sequence). Losses at the gene ends were 6 bases for V and 3 bases for J; bases not matched to a gene: 5. This CDR3 reads CASSRTSGTDTQYF. The CDR3 bases are TGTGCCAGCAGCCGCACTAGCGGAACAGATACGCAGTATTTT.

V gene TRBV6-6 combines with J gene TRBJ1-6, with D perhaps matching TRBD1 (5 bases). The germline V gene encodes CDR1 MNHNY and CDR2 SVGAGI (reference sequence). CDR3 size: 14 residues. V was trimmed by 0 bases and J by 10 bases, leaving 10 bases between them. Here the CDR3 reads CASSYSQGGSPLHF. Here the CDR3 DNA reads TGTGCCAGCAGTTACTCGCAGGGAGGGTCACCCCTCCACTTT.

The V and J genes are TRBV7-2 and TRBJ2-7, with 7 bases matching TRBD1. The junction had 7 bases not matched to a gene; V was cut back by 2 bases and J by 0 bases. Germline V lookup: CDR1 SGHTA, CDR2 FQGNSA. The CDR3 spans 16 residues. The CDR3 region has the DNA TGTGCCAGCAGCTTACCTCTTGGACAGGACTCCTACGAGCAGTACTTC. This sequence encodes CASSLPLGQDSYEQYF.

This sequence joins TRBV21-1 and TRBJ2-7; the D segment call TRBD2 is taken from the table without a DNA check. TRBV21-1 is marked as a pseudogene. CDR3 length: 18 amino acids. The CDR3 spells CASSKVKRREGSGYEQYF. The CDR3 bases are TGTGCCAGCAGCAAAGTCAAAAGGAGGGAGGGAAGTGGCTACGAGCAGTACTTC.

This sequence joins TRBV27 and TRBJ2-3, with 11 bases aligning to TRBD2. Germline CDR1 is MNHEY and CDR2 is SMNVEV (reference sequence). V gave up 3 bases and J gave up 4 bases; unmatched junction bases: 6. The CDR3 runs to 16 residues. Written as DNA, the CDR3 is TGTGCCAGCAGTTTTTCCGCTAGCGGGAGGTCAGATACGCAGTATTTT. Its translation: CASSFSASGRSDTQYF.

The chain uses TRBV18 and TRBJ1-2; 8 nucleotides agree with TRBD1. From germline, CDR1 is KGHSH and CDR2 LQKENI. The CDR3 has 19 residues. Germline trimming cut 4 bases from V and 7 bases from J; bases unmatched to any gene: 23. CDR3 coding DNA: TGTGCCAGCTCACGTTATCTGATGGATACAGGGGGGGATGCTCCTGGCTACACCTTC. Translation gives CASSRYLMDTGGDAPGYTF.

The chain employs TRBV14 and TRBJ1-1, with 7 bases identical to TRBD1. The CDR3 is made up of 13 amino acids. With V trimmed by 4 bases and J by 4 bases, 3 bases remained unmatched. The germline V gene encodes CDR1 SGHDN and CDR2 FVKESK. CDR3 coding DNA: TGTGCCAGCAGCCTTTCAGGGGGCACTGAAGCTTTCTTT. Its translation: CASSLSGGTEAFF.

This rearrangement joins TRBV7-8 to TRBJ1-2; 8 positions match TRBD1. Per the germline V gene, CDR1 is SGHVS and CDR2 is FQNEAQ. The CDR3 runs to 14 residues. V lost 5 bases and J lost 4; bases outside the gene matches: 6. The CDR3 spells CASSRGQVTYGYTF. The CDR3 DNA follows: TGTGCCAGCAGCCGGGGACAGGTTACCTATGGCTACACCTTC.

This clone was recorded a few times. J is TRBJ1-2 and V is TRBV6-6; a weak D match, TRBD1 (5 bases). Germline CDR1 and CDR2: MNHNY and SVGAGI (reference sequence). V gave up 2 bases and J gave up 8 bases, with 9 bases separating them. CDR3 size: 12 residues. CDR3 protein: CASSYVGEGYTF. The CDR3 region has the DNA TGTGCCAGCAGTTACGTAGGGGAAGGCTACACCTTC.

The V gene is TRBV5-8, the J gene TRBJ1-4; a weak D match, TRBD1 (5 bases). Germline V gene sequence: CDR1 SGHTS, CDR2 YDEGEE. V was clipped by 0 bases and J by 0 bases, with 12 bases between them. The CDR3 consists of 17 residues. CDR3 DNA sequence: TGTGCCAGCAGCTTGGTTCTGGGGCTAGCAACTAATGAAAAACTGTTTTTT. It encodes CASSLVLGLATNEKLFF.

This chain connects TRBV11-2 to TRBJ1-6; TRBD1 matches at 8 bases. From germline, CDR1 is SGHAT and CDR2 FQNNGV. V dropped 1 base and J dropped 5; count of bases not matched to a gene: 7. The CDR3 is 17 residues long. The CDR3 reads CASSLGAGRGHNSPLHF. The CDR3 nucleotides are TGTGCCAGCAGCTTAGGGGCCGGCAGGGGGCATAATTCACCCCTCCACTTT.

This chain uses TRBV7-6 with TRBJ2-1; 7 nucleotides line up with TRBD2. V shed 5 bases and J 10 bases; nucleotides not matched to a gene: 17. CDR1 SGHVS and CDR2 FNYEAQ come from the germline V gene. The CDR3 totals 16 residues. In DNA form, the CDR3 reads TGTGCCAGCAGCGACGGGACTACCGTGAATACTGGGGAGCAGTTCTTC. Translation: CASSDGTTVNTGEQFF.

Concerning this clone itself: Compared with germline, one end of the junction differs, possibly owing to a read error. The sample has other DNA sequences that encode this CDR3 too. The chain carries TRBV7-6 and TRBJ1-2, with 7 positions matching TRBD1. Per germline, CDR1 SGHVS and CDR2 FNYEAQ. This CDR3 spans 14 amino acids. CDR3 amino acids: CDEKGAGKNYGYTF. The DNA of the CDR3 is TGCGATGAAAAGGGGGCCGGGAAGAACTATGGCTACACCTTC. The whole variable domain, filled in from reference TRBV7-6 and TRBJ1-2, reads GAGVSQSPRYKVTKRGQDVALRCDPISGHVSLYWYRQALGQGPEFLTYFNYEAQQDKSGLPNDRFSAERPEGSISTLTIQRTEQRDSAMYRCDEKGAGKNYGYTFGSGTRLTVV.

The chain links TRBV6-5 to TRBJ2-6, with D hard to call. This CDR3 comprises 14 residues. From germline, CDR1 is MNHEY and CDR2 SVGAGI. V lost 2 bases, J lost 0 bases, and 2 bases lay in between. The CDR3 region is CASSYSSGANVLTF. Here the CDR3 DNA reads TGTGCCAGCAGTTACAGCTCTGGGGCCAACGTCCTGACTTTC.

This clone was seen only a few times. This sample also contains other DNA sequences that code for the same CDR3. This chain connects TRBV30 to TRBJ1-1; D ambiguous. This CDR3 is built from 12 residues. V lost 0 bases and J lost 0, with 2 bases in between. CDR1 is GTSNPN and CDR2 is SVGIG in the germline V gene (reference sequence). The CDR3 sequence: CAWSVMNTEAFF. The CDR3 nucleotides read TGTGCCTGGAGTGTCATGAACACTGAAGCTTTCTTT.